What follows are 13 T cell receptor beta chains derived from one specimen sequenced in a study of neurological immune-mediated disorders. TCRdb recomputed calls from the 5' RACE reads with MiXCR, one row per CDR3 protein. The sample shows about 10,000 distinct CDR3 sequences, 20% to 25% of them seen only once. The specimen was CD8+ T cells from blood. The receptors shown here come from a woman aged 40 to 49 with multiple sclerosis.

This clonotype was found many times. The rearrangement links TRBV5-4 to TRBJ2-7; D may be TRBD1 or TRBD2 (5 bases each). Germline CDR1 reads SGHNT; CDR2 reads YYREEE (reference sequence). This CDR3 spans 14 amino acids. Trimming removed 0 bases at V and 0 bases at J, with 7 bases between. The CDR3 bases are TGTGCCAGCAGCTTGGGGGACGCCTCCTACGAGCAGTACTTC. This translates into CASSLGDASYEQYF.

V and J are TRBV7-9 and TRBJ1-1; D ambiguous. V was clipped by 2 bases and J by 5 bases, with 9 bases between them. CDR1 and CDR2 (germline): SEHNR, FQNEAQ (reference sequence). The CDR3 has 13 amino acids. The CDR3 here is CASSLHPRTEAFF. For the CDR3, the DNA is TGTGCCAGCAGCTTACACCCGAGAACTGAAGCTTTCTTT.

This clonotype was observed many times. The chain has TRBV12-3 or TRBV12-4 and TRBJ2-7; 8 nucleotides align to TRBD1. There are 15 residues in the CDR3. Trimming removed 4 bases from V and 0 bases from J; junction bases left unmatched: 5. Here the CDR3 reads CASSSTTGGSYEQYF. The CDR3 coding sequence is TGTGCCAGCAGTTCCACCACAGGGGGCTCCTACGAGCAGTACTTC.

This clonotype has a single count. A read error may produce the germline difference seen at one junction end. The chain couples TRBV6-5 to TRBJ2-3; TRBD1 aligns across 7 bases. This CDR3 comprises 18 residues. The V gene's germline CDR1 is MNHEY and CDR2 SVGAGI. The CDR3 region has the DNA TGTGTCAGCAGTTATGAACGTTCAGGGGGAACTAGCACAGATACGCAGTATTTT. Residues: CVSSYERSGGTSTDTQYF.

The chain links TRBV11-2 to TRBJ1-5, with TRBD1 as a possible D gene (6 bases). Germline V lookup: CDR1 SGHAT, CDR2 FQNNGV. The CDR3 has 17 residues. V was trimmed by 4 bases and J by 3 bases, leaving 19 bases between them. This chain's CDR3 is CASSSSTGSRINQPQHF. The CDR3 DNA reads as TGTGCCAGCAGCTCGTCGACAGGCTCACGTATCAATCAGCCCCAGCATTTT.

This clonotype was observed at least ten times. The chain couples TRBV5-1 to TRBJ2-5; D possibly corresponds to TRBD2 (5 bases). Germline V gene lookup returns CDR1 SGHRS and CDR2 YFSETQ. V lost 2 bases, J lost 2 bases, and 16 bases lay in between. CDR3 length equals 16 residues. CDR3: CASSFLISEEQETQYF. CDR3 DNA: TGCGCCAGCAGCTTTTTGATTAGCGAGGAGCAAGAGACCCAGTACTTC.

This clonotype was counted a single time. V and J are TRBV7-6 and TRBJ2-2; TRBD1 agrees at 11 bases. The V segment lost 5 bases and the J segment 4 bases; nucleotides outside the gene matches: 6. The CDR3 is 16 residues long. Germline V gene lookup returns CDR1 SGHVS and CDR2 FNYEAQ. The CDR3 DNA is TGTGCCAGCAGCGGCGGACAGGGGGCTCGCACCGGGGAGCTGTTTTTT. It codes for CASSGGQGARTGELFF.

By proportion, this clonotype is medium-sized. This chain connects TRBV20-1 to TRBJ2-3; 9 bases align to TRBD1. The CDR3 runs to 15 residues. Germline trimming cut 6 bases from V and 2 bases from J; bases unmatched to any gene: 9. Germline V gene lookup returns CDR1 DFQATT and CDR2 SNEGSKA (reference sequence). This CDR3 reads CSAGADRGNTDTQYF. The DNA of the CDR3 is TGCAGTGCAGGGGCGGACAGGGGTAACACAGATACGCAGTATTTT.

By share of the sample, this clonotype is medium-sized. The chain is built from TRBV15 and TRBJ1-5; D perhaps matches TRBD1 (5 bases). The germline V gene has CDR1 LNHNV and CDR2 YYDKDF (reference sequence). The CDR3 has 15 residues. V was trimmed by 2 bases and J by 5 bases, leaving 13 bases between them. The CDR3 sequence is CATSRTQGRHQPQHF. CDR3 coding DNA: TGTGCCACCAGCAGAACTCAGGGACGCCATCAGCCCCAGCATTTT.

This CDR3 is CASSAGTGGQPQHF. CDR3 coding DNA: TGTGCCAGCAGTGCCGGGACAGGCGGCCAGCCCCAGCATTTT. This chain connects TRBV9 to TRBJ1-5; 8 bases are a match to TRBD1. V was pared by 5 bases and J by 7 bases, with 8 bases of the junction left unmatched. Germline CDR1 is SGDLS and CDR2 is YYNGEE. This CDR3 is 14 amino acids long.

The rearrangement uses TRBV6-1 and TRBJ1-3, with D maybe TRBD1 (5 bases). The V end was cut by 2 bases, the J end by 0 bases, with 11 bases between. CDR3 size: 16 residues. Germline assignment: CDR1 MNHNS and CDR2 SASEGT. CDR3 sequence: CASSEWWGISGNTIYF. CDR3 DNA sequence: TGTGCCAGCAGTGAATGGTGGGGGATCTCTGGAAACACCATATATTTT.

The chain employs TRBV7-3 and TRBJ2-1; 11 bases are a match to TRBD2. This CDR3 region has 15 residues. V lost 4 bases to trimming and J lost 9 bases; unmatched junction nucleotides: 8. Germline values: CDR1 SGHTA, CDR2 FQGTGA. The CDR3 DNA follows: TGTGCCAGCAGCTCCTCTAGCGGGAGGACGAGTGAGCAGTTCTTC. Translating it yields CASSSSSGRTSEQFF.

The table lists this clonotype with a few counts. J is TRBJ1-2 and V is TRBV9, with 11 bases identical to TRBD1. Trimming removed 2 bases from V and 4 bases from J; junction bases left unmatched: 4. Germline V CDR1 and CDR2: SGDLS, YYNGEE. CDR3 size: 15 residues. The CDR3, as DNA: TGTGCCAGCAGCGTGGGACAGGGGGGTCTCTATGGCTACACCTTC. Amino acid sequence: CASSVGQGGLYGYTF.